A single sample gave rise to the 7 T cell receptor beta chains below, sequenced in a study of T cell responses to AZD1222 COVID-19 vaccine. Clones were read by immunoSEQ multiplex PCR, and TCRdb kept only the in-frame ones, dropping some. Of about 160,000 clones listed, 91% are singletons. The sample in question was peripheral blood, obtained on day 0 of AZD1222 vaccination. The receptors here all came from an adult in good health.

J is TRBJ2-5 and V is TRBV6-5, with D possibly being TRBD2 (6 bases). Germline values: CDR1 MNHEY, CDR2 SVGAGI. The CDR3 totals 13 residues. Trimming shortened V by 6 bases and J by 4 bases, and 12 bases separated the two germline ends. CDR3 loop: CASSRDWRETQYF. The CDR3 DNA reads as TGTGCCAGCAGCCGGGACTGGAGAGAGACCCAGTACTTC.

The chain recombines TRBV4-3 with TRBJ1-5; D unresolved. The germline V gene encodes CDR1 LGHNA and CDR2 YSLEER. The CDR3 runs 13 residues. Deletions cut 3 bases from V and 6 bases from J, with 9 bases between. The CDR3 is CASSQGRSQPQHF. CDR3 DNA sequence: TGCGCCAGCAGCCAGGGTAGGAGTCAGCCCCAGCATTTT.

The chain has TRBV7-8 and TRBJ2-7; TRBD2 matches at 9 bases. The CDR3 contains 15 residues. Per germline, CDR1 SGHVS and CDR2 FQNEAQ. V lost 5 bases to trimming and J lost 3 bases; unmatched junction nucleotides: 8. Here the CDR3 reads CASSETAGGYYEQYF. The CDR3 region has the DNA TGTGCCAGCAGCGAGACAGCGGGGGGCTACTACGAGCAGTACTTC.

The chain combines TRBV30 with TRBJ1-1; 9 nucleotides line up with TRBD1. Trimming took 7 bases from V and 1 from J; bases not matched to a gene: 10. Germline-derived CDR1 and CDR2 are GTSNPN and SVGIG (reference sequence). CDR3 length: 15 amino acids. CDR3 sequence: CAYHRGQGSNTEAFF. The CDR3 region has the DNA TGTGCCTACCACCGGGGACAGGGTTCGAACACTGAAGCTTTCTTT.

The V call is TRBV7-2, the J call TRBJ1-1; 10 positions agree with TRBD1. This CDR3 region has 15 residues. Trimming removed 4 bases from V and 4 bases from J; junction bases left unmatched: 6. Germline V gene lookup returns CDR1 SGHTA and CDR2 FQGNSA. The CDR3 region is CASSSRQGAGTEAFF. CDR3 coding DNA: TGTGCCAGCAGCTCACGACAGGGGGCCGGCACTGAAGCTTTCTTT.

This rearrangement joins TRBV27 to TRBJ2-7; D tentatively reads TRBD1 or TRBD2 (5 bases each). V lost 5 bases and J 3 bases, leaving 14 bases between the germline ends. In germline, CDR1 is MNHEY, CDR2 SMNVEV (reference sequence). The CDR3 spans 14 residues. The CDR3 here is CASSPRDGYYEQYF. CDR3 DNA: TGTGCCAGCAGTCCCCGGGACGGATACTACGAGCAGTACTTC.

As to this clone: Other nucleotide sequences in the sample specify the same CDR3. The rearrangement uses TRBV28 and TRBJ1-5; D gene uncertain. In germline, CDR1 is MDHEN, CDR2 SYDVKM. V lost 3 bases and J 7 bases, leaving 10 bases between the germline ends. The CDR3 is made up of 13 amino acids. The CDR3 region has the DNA TGTGCCAGCAGTTTCTCGGTGAGCCAGCCCCAGCATTTT. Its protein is CASSFSVSQPQHF.